This T cell receptor beta chain originates from a study of identical twins. Donors were all healthy Caucasians. This clonotype was picked up many times. The antigen remains undetermined. MiXCR was run by TCRdb on the 5' RACE reads, yielding one entry per CDR3 protein. The sample yields roughly 150,000 distinct CDR3 sequences, around 3.4% seen once. Study-level points and caveats: Insertions were fewer in abundant cord blood beta clonotypes, whereas memory repertoires showed none of this pattern. In monozygotic twins, models underestimated the sharing of out-of-frame TCR alpha.

Germline V gene lookup returns CDR1 MNHEY and CDR2 SMNVEV (reference sequence). CDR3 length: 16 residues. V was cut by 0 bases and J by 5 bases, with 14 bases left in between. The chain recombines TRBV27 with TRBJ1-5; the D gene is possibly TRBD1 (5 bases). This TCR derives from a man aged 18-30 years in good health. Source material: memory T cells sorted from blood. The CDR3 loop reads CASSLSGRGAYQPQHF. The CDR3 DNA sequence: TGTGCCAGCAGTTTATCGGGGAGGGGAGCATATCAGCCCCAGCATTTT.